This T cell receptor beta chain was sequenced for a study of T-cell reconstitution after alpha-beta-depleted transplantation in children. Unique molecular identifiers were used in preparing the TCRbeta library. TCRdb recomputed calls from the PCR reads with MiXCR, one row per CDR3 protein. The sample lists about 78,000 distinct CDR3 sequences, 13% to 15% occurring once. Ten or more counts support this clonotype. Its antigen is as yet unknown. Findings and caveats of the study: A year had passed since transplant, and T-cell counts and diversity by then came mostly from newly produced T cells. Reportedly, only several hundred clones from non-depleted graft cells drove alpha-beta T-cell counts at about two months. The high TCRbeta diversity at day 60 in some patients came from surviving recipient T cells and thymic progenitors.

Trimming left V 7 bases short and J 2 bases short, with 11 bases between. Germline V gene data show CDR1 as MNHNS and CDR2 as SASEGT. CDR3 length: 13 residues. This sequence originates from a male patient between 2 and 10 years old who had a stem cell transplant for acute lymphoblastic leukemia, so the T cells may come from the graft donor. The chain recombines TRBV6-1 with TRBJ1-1; D not resolved. Sample: PBMCs, mostly from graft donor cells, taken 180 days after TCRalphabeta/CD19-depleted stem cell transplant. The CDR3 here is CASTWFVNTEAFF. Here the CDR3 DNA reads TGTGCCAGCACCTGGTTTGTAAACACTGAAGCTTTCTTT.